The 21 T cell receptor beta chains presented below share a single source sample, sequenced in a study of cytomegalovirus exposure and HLA in healthy donors. The PCR made use of 60 Vbeta and 13 Jbeta primers. Produced via immunoSEQ multiplex PCR; TCRdb's table is partial and in-frame only. The sample includes about 100,000 clones, around 85% of them seen just once. Sequenced: PBMCs. Every receptor here comes from a man aged 30 to 39 in good health and CMV-seronegative.

The V gene is TRBV4-1, the J gene TRBJ2-3; D is uncertain. The CDR3 has 14 amino acids. CDR1 and CDR2 from the germline V gene are MGHRA and YSYEKL. Trimming pared 0 bases from V and 3 bases from J, leaving 7 bases between. The CDR3: CASSQDLYTDTQYF. CDR3 DNA sequence: TGCGCCAGCAGCCAAGATCTTTATACAGATACGCAGTATTTT.

The CDR3 DNA sequence: TGTGCCAGCAGACCGGACGGGGTCAGGGAGCAGTACTTC. Amino acid sequence: CASRPDGVREQYF. V is TRBV2 and J is TRBJ2-7; D is perhaps TRBD2 (5 bases). Germline CDR1 is SNHLY and CDR2 is FYNNEI. The length of the CDR3 is 13 residues. V lost 6 bases, J lost 7 bases, and 16 bases lay in between.

J is TRBJ2-7 and V is TRBV28; a weak D match, TRBD1 (5 bases). The CDR3 has 14 amino acids. Trimming took off 5 bases at V and 2 bases at J, with 13 bases between the two ends. CDR1 and CDR2 (germline): MDHEN, SYDVKM. The CDR3 DNA follows: TGTGCCAGCAGTGCCCAGGGTCCCCCCTACGAGCAGTACTTC. It codes for CASSAQGPPYEQYF.

The J gene is TRBJ2-1, the V gene TRBV7-2; the D is unclear. The germline V and J ends were trimmed by 0 bases and 2 bases, with 17 bases remaining between them. Germline CDR1 SGHTA, CDR2 FQGNSA. CDR3 length: 18 amino acids. The chain's CDR3 is CASSLAAVGSLPYNEQFF. For the CDR3, the DNA is TGTGCCAGCAGCTTAGCGGCAGTGGGCAGCTTACCCTACAATGAGCAGTTCTTC.

The chain joins TRBV2 to TRBJ2-7; TRBD1 agrees at 7 bases. The trim removed 5 bases at V and 2 bases at J, leaving 6 bases unmatched. The CDR3 consists of 14 residues. The V gene's germline CDR1 is SNHLY and CDR2 FYNNEI. The CDR3 loop is CASSRDSGPYEQYF. CDR3 DNA sequence: TGTGCCAGCAGTCGGGACAGTGGACCCTACGAGCAGTACTTC.

The V gene is TRBV6-1, the J gene TRBJ2-6; D is perhaps TRBD1 (5 bases). The V and J ends lost 2 bases and 0 bases respectively, with 8 bases between them. This CDR3 contains 16 residues. CDR1 MNHNS and CDR2 SASEGT come from the germline V gene. The CDR3 nucleotides read TGTGCCAGCAGTGAACGCAGGGCCTCTGGGGCCAACGTCCTGACTTTC. It specifies CASSERRASGANVLTF.

The gene calls are TRBV5-7 and TRBJ1-5, with TRBD1 identical over 11 bases. Being an ORF, TRBV5-7 has a function that is uncertain. The CDR3 consists of 16 residues. V lost 4 bases, J lost 5 bases, and 8 bases stayed unmatched. CDR3 residues: CASSPRDRGVDQPQHF. The DNA of the CDR3 is TGTGCCAGCAGCCCGAGGGACAGGGGGGTGGATCAGCCCCAGCATTTT.

The V and J genes are TRBV4-1 and TRBJ2-1; 15 positions agree with TRBD2. V trimming: 0 bases; J trimming: 11 bases; junction bases outside the gene matches: 14. CDR1 and CDR2 (germline): MGHRA, YSYEKL. The CDR3 totals 19 residues. The CDR3 sequence is CASSQDVRTSGRERWKQFF. The DNA of the CDR3 is TGCGCCAGCAGCCAAGATGTCAGGACTAGCGGGAGGGAACGATGGAAGCAGTTCTTC.

This chain uses TRBV6-5 with TRBJ2-5; 7 bases are a match to TRBD1. The germline CDR1 and CDR2 sequences are MNHEY and SVGAGI. V gave up 10 bases and J gave up 3 bases; unmatched junction bases: 5. CDR3 length: 12 residues. DNA of the CDR3: TGTGCCACCTCCGACAGGGAAGAGACCCAGTACTTC. As protein: CATSDREETQYF.

This chain links TRBV28 with TRBJ1-2; TRBD1 is a possible D gene (5 bases). The CDR3 is 12 amino acids. Trimming cost V 2 bases and J 8 bases, with 9 bases left between them. Germline V gives CDR1 MDHEN, CDR2 SYDVKM. Here the CDR3 reads CASSLETVGYTF. CDR3 nucleotide sequence: TGTGCCAGCAGTTTAGAGACAGTGGGCTACACCTTC.

V is TRBV28 and J is TRBJ2-7, with TRBD1 matching 10 bases. J gave up 0 bases and V 10 bases, and 15 bases lay outside the gene matches. CDR1 is MDHEN and CDR2 is SYDVKM in the germline V gene. This CDR3 has 17 amino acids. The DNA for the CDR3 is TGTGCCACCAGGGGGGACAGGGGCAATTCCGGCTCCTACGAGCAGTACTTC. Residues: CATRGDRGNSGSYEQYF.

Worth noting for this clone: A junction boundary mismatches the germline segment, possibly from a read error. V is TRBV7-9 and J is TRBJ1-5, with D uncertain. CDR3 size: 12 residues. Germline V gene data show CDR1 as SEHNR and CDR2 as FQNEAQ (reference sequence). CDR3 bases: TGTTCCAGCAGCTTACCGGGTCAGCCCCAGCATTTT. It is translated as CSSSLPGQPQHF.

The chain carries TRBV9 and TRBJ2-7; 8 bases map to TRBD1. After removal of 4 bases from V and 5 bases from J, the junction contained 8 bases not matched to a gene. CDR3 length equals 14 residues. CDR1 and CDR2 (germline): SGDLS, YYNGEE. As DNA, the CDR3 is TGTGCCAGCAGCCCGGACAGGGCTTACGACGAGCAGTACTTC. This codes for CASSPDRAYDEQYF.

Of note for this clone: Other DNA sequences of this sample code for an identical CDR3. This chain uses TRBV5-1 with TRBJ2-3; D not resolved. The CDR3 has 15 residues. Trimming pared 0 bases from V and 0 bases from J, leaving 8 bases between. From germline, CDR1 is SGHRS and CDR2 YFSETQ. The CDR3 region is CASSLDSTSTDTQYF. In DNA, the CDR3 is TGCGCCAGCAGCTTGGACAGCACTAGCACAGATACGCAGTATTTT.

This chain links TRBV27 with TRBJ2-3; TRBD1 is a possible D gene (5 bases). Trimming took 3 bases from V and 2 from J, leaving 12 bases between them. Looked up from germline, CDR1 is MNHEY and CDR2 is SMNVEV (reference sequence). This CDR3 comprises 15 residues. This CDR3 is CASSLIGHFTDTQYF. In DNA form, the CDR3 reads TGTGCCAGCAGTTTGATCGGACACTTCACAGATACGCAGTATTTT.

The chain employs TRBV6-5 and TRBJ1-4; D is undetermined. The CDR3 has 13 residues. V was trimmed by 5 bases and J by 11 bases, leaving 15 bases between them. The germline V gene has CDR1 MNHEY and CDR2 SVGAGI. CDR3 residues: CASSPLQSGKLFF. As DNA, the CDR3 is TGTGCCAGCAGTCCGCTACAGTCGGGGAAACTGTTTTTT.

The chain joins TRBV6-5 to TRBJ1-1, with 8 bases fitting TRBD1. V lost 8 bases, J lost 6 bases, and 14 bases stayed unmatched. The CDR3 is 15 residues long. In germline, CDR1 is MNHEY, CDR2 SVGAGI. The CDR3 DNA follows: TGTGCCAGCCGCCTCTCGACAGGGGCGTTTGCTGAAGCTTTCTTT. This sequence encodes CASRLSTGAFAEAFF.

This clone was detected only once. This chain uses TRBV5-6 with TRBJ2-7; 7 positions agree with TRBD1. The V segment lost 4 bases and the J segment 0 bases; nucleotides outside the gene matches: 7. CDR1 is SGHDT and CDR2 is YYEEEE in the germline V gene. The CDR3 has 15 residues. The CDR3 region has the DNA TGTGCCAGCAGCCTACTGGGACAGAGCTCCTACGAGCAGTACTTC. It yields the protein CASSLLGQSSYEQYF. The complete variable domain, with remaining parts taken from reference TRBV5-6 and TRBJ2-7, reads DAGVTQSPTHLIKTRGQQVTLRCSPKSGHDTVSWYQQALGQGPQFIFQYYEEEERQRGNFPDRFSGHQFPNYSSELNVNALLLGDSALYLCASSLLGQSSYEQYFGPGTRLTVT.

The rearrangement links TRBV2 to TRBJ2-7, with D perhaps matching TRBD2 (5 bases). The CDR3 sequence is 15 residues long. V was cut by 7 bases and J by 1 base, with 17 bases left in between. CDR1 and CDR2 from the germline V gene are SNHLY and FYNNEI. The CDR3: CASKRVRSDSYEQYF. The CDR3 DNA reads TGTGCCAGCAAGAGGGTCCGGTCGGATTCCTACGAGCAGTACTTC.

J is TRBJ2-5 and V is TRBV6-5, with 10 bases matching TRBD1. The J call may be in error: the DNA end matches TRBJ2-7 better. The CDR3 has 13 residues. In germline, CDR1 is MNHEY, CDR2 SVGAGI. The DNA of the CDR3 is TGTGCCAGCAGAAGGACAGGGGGTGACGAGCAGTACTTC. It specifies CASRRTGGDEQYF.

This rearrangement joins TRBV7-2 to TRBJ2-3; 7 bases match TRBD2. This CDR3 spans 16 amino acids. The germline gives CDR1 SGHTA, CDR2 FQGNSA. The J segment lost 0 bases and the V segment lost 1 base, leaving 4 bases of the junction unmatched. The CDR3 here is CASSLGGLPSTDTQYF. In DNA form, the CDR3 reads TGTGCCAGCAGCTTAGGGGGACTACCAAGCACAGATACGCAGTATTTT.